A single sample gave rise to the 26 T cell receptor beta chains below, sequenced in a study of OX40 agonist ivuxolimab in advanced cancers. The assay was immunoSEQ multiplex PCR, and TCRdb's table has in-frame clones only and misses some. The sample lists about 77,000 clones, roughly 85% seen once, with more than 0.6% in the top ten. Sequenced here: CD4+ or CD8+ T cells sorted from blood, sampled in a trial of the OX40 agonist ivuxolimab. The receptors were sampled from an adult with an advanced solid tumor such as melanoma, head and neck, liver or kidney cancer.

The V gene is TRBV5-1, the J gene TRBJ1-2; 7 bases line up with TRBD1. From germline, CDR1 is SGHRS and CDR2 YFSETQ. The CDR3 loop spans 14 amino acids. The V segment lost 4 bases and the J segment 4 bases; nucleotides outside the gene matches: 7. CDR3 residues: CASSPTGVAYGYTF. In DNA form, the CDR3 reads TGCGCCAGCAGCCCAACAGGGGTGGCCTATGGCTACACCTTC.

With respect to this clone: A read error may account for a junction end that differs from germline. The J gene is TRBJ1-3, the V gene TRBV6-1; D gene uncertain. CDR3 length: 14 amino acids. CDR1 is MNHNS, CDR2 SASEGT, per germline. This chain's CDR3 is CASSRYSSGNAIYF. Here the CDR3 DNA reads TGTGCCAGCAGTCGCTATTCTTCTGGAAACGCCATATATTTT.

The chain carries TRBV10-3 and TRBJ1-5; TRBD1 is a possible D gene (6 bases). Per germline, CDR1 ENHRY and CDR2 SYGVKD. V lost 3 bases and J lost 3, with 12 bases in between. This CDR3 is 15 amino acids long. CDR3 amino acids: CAISERDTDNQPQHF. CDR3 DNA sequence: TGTGCCATCAGTGAACGGGACACGGACAATCAGCCCCAGCATTTT.

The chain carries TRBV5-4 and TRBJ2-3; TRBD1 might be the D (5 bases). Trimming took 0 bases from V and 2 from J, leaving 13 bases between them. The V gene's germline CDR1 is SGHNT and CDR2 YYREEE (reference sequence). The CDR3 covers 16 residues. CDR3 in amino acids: CASSLEGLLYTDTQYF. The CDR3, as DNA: TGTGCCAGCAGCTTGGAGGGGCTTCTATACACAGATACGCAGTATTTT.

The CDR3 loop reads CASSPSGGGRSVWTEAFF. CDR3 DNA: TGCGCCAGCAGCCCCTCAGGGGGGGGGCGCAGTGTGTGGACTGAAGCTTTCTTT. This chain connects TRBV4-1 to TRBJ1-1; 7 positions match TRBD1. Germline V gene sequence: CDR1 MGHRA, CDR2 YSYEKL. CDR3 length: 18 residues. The J segment lost 5 bases and the V segment lost 4 bases, leaving 19 bases of the junction unmatched.

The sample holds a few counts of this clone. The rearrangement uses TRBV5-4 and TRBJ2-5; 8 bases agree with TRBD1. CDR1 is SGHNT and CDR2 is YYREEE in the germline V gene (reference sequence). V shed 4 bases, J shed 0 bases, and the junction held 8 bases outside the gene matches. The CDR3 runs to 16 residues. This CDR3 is CASSGMGQAYQETQYF. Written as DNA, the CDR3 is TGTGCCAGCAGCGGAATGGGACAGGCGTACCAAGAGACCCAGTACTTC.

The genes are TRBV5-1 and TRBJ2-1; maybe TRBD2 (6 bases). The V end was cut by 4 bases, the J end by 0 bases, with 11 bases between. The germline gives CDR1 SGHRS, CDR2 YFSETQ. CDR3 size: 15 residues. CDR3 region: CASSRDLSSYNEQFF. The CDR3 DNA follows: TGCGCCAGCAGCCGGGACTTGAGCTCCTACAATGAGCAGTTCTTC.

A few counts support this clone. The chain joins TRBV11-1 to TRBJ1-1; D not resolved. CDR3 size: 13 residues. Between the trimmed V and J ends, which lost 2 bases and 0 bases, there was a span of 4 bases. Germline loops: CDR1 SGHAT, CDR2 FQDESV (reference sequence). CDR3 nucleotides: TGTGCCAGCAGCTTACGATTGAACACTGAAGCTTTCTTT. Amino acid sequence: CASSLRLNTEAFF.

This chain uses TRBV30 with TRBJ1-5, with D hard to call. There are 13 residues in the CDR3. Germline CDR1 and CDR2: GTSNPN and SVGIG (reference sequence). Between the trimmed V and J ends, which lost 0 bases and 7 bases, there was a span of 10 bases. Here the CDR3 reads CAWSVGIFQPQHF. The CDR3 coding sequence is TGTGCCTGGAGTGTCGGTATATTCCAGCCCCAGCATTTT.

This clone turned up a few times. The CDR3 DNA reads TGTGCCAGCAGCAGCCGGGACAGGTTTCAGCCCCAGCATTTT. It specifies CASSSRDRFQPQHF. This rearrangement joins TRBV7-9 to TRBJ1-5; TRBD1 aligns across 8 bases. Trimming removed 5 bases from V and 6 bases from J; junction bases left unmatched: 6. The CDR3 has 14 amino acids. The germline V gene has CDR1 SEHNR and CDR2 FQNEAQ (reference sequence).

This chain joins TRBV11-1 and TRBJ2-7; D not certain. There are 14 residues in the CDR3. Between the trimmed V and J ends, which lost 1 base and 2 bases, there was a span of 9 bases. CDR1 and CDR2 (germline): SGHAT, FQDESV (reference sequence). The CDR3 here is CASSLVGQPYEQYF. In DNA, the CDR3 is TGTGCCAGCAGCTTAGTTGGGCAGCCCTACGAGCAGTACTTC.

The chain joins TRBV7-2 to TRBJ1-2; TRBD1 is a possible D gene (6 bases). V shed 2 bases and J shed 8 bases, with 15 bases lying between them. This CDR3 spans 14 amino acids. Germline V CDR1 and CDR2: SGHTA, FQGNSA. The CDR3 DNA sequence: TGTGCCAGCAGCTTATACTCGGGGGCGGAGGGCTACACCTTC. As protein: CASSLYSGAEGYTF.

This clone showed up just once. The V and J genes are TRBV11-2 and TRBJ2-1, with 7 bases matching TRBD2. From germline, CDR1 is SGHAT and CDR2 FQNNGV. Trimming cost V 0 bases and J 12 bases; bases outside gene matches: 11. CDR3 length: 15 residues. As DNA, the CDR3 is TGTGCCAGCAGCTTAGATCGGGGCGGGGGAAGGATGCAGTTCTTC. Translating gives CASSLDRGGGRMQFF.

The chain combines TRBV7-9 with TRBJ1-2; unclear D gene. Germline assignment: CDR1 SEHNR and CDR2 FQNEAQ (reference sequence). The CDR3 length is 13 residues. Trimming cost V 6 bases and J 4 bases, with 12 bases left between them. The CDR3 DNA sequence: TGTGCCAGCAGGCCACCCGGGATCTATGGCTACACCTTC. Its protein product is CASRPPGIYGYTF.

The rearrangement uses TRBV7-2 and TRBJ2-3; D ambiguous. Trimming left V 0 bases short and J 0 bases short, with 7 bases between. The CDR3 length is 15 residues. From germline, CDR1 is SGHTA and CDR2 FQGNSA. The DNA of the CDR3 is TGTGCCAGCAGCTTAGCGGCCCTCAGCACAGATACGCAGTATTTT. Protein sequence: CASSLAALSTDTQYF. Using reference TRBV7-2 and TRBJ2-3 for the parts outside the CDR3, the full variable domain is GAGVSQSPSNKVTEKGKDVELRCDPISGHTALYWYRQSLGQGLEFLIYFQGNSAPDKSGLPSDRFSAERTGGSVSTLTIQRTQQEDSAVYLCASSLAALSTDTQYFGPGTRLTVL.

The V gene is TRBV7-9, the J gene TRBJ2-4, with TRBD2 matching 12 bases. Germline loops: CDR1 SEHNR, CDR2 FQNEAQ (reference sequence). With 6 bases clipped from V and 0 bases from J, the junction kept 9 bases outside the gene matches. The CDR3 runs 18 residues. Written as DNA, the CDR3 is TGTGCCAGCAGTCAACTAGCGGGGGGATCTCTAGCCAAAAACATTCAGTACTTC. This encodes CASSQLAGGSLAKNIQYF.

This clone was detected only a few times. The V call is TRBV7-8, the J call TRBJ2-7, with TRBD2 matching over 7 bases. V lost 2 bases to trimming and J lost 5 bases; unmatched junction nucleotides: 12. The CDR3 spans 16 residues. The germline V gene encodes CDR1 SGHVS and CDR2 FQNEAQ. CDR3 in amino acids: CASSLWEGTRAHEQYF. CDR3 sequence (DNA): TGTGCCAGCAGCTTATGGGAGGGAACTAGGGCCCACGAGCAGTACTTC. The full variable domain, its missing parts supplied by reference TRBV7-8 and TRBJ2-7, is GAGVSQSPRYKVAKRGQDVALRCDPISGHVSLFWYQQALGQGPEFLTYFQNEAQLDKSGLPSDRFFAERPEGSVSTLKIQRTQQEDSAVYLCASSLWEGTRAHEQYFGPGTRLTVT.

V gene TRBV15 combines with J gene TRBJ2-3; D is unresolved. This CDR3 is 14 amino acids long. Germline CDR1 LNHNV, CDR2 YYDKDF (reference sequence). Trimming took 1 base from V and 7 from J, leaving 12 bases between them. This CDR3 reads CATSRASHSNTQYF. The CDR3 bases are TGTGCCACCAGCAGAGCCTCACATTCAAATACGCAGTATTTT.

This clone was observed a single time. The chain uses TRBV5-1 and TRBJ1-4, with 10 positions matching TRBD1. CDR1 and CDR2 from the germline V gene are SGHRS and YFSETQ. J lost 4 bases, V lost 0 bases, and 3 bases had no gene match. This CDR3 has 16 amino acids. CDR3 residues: CASSLGQGAGNEKLFF. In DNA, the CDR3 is TGCGCCAGCAGCTTGGGACAGGGGGCTGGTAATGAAAAACTGTTTTTT.

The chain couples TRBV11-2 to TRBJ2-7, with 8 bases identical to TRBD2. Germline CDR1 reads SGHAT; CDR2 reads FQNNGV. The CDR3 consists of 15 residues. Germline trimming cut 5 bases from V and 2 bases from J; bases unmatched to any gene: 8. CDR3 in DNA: TGTGCCAGCAGCCTTCCGGGAGGGGAAACCTACGAGCAGTACTTC. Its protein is CASSLPGGETYEQYF. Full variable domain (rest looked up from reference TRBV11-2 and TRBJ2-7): EAGVAQSPRYKIIEKRQSVAFWCNPISGHATLYWYQQILGQGPKLLIQFQNNGVVDDSQLPKDRFSAERLKGVDSTLKIQPAKLEDSAVYLCASSLPGGETYEQYFGPGTRLTVT.

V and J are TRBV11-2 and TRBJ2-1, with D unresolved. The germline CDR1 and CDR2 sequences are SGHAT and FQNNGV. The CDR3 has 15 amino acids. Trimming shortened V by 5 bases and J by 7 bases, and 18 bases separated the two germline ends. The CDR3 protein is CASSLASGYKNEQFF. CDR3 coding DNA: TGTGCCAGCAGCCTCGCTTCCGGCTACAAGAATGAGCAGTTCTTC.

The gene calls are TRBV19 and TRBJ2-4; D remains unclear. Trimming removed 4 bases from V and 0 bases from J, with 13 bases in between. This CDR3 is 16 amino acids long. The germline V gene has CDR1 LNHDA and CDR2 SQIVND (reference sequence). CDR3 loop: CASSNTVLLAKNIQYF. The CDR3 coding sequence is TGTGCCAGTAGTAATACAGTATTACTAGCCAAAAACATTCAGTACTTC.

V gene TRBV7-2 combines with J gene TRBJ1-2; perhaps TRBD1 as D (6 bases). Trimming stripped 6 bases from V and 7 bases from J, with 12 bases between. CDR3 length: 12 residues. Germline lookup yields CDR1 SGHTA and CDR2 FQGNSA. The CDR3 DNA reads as TGTGCCAGCAGTCCGGGACAACTTGGCTACACCTTC. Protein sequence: CASSPGQLGYTF.

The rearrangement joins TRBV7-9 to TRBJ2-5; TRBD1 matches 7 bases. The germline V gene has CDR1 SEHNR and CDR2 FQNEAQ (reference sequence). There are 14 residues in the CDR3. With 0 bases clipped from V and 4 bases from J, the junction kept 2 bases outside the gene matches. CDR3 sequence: CASSLAGGRETQYF. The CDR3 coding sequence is TGTGCCAGCAGCTTAGCAGGGGGCCGAGAGACCCAGTACTTC. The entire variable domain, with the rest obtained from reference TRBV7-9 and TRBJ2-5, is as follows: DTGVSQNPRHKITKRGQNVTFRCDPISEHNRLYWYRQTLGQGPEFLTYFQNEAQLEKSRLLSDRFSAERPKGSFSTLEIQRTEQGDSAMYLCASSLAGGRETQYFGPGTRLLVL.

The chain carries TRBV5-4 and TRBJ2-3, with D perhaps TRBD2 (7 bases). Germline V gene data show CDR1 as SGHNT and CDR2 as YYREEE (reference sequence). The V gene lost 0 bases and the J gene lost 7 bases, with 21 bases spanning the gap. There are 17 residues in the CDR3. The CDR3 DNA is TGTGCCAGCAGCTTGGCGGGGGGCAGGGGCCAATTAAATACGCAGTATTTT. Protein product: CASSLAGGRGQLNTQYF. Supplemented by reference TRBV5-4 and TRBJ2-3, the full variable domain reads ETGVTQSPTHLIKTRGQQVTLRCSSQSGHNTVSWYQQALGQGPQFIFQYYREEENGRGNFPPRFSGLQFPNYSSELNVNALELDDSALYLCASSLAGGRGQLNTQYFGPGTRLTVL.

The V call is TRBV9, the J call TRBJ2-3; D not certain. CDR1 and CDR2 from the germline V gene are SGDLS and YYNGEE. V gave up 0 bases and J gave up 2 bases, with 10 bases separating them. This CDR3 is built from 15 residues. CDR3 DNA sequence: TGTGCCAGCAGCGTAGGGAATGGAATCACAGATACGCAGTATTTT. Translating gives CASSVGNGITDTQYF.